The rows below give T cell receptor beta chains drawn from one sample of a study of T cells in localized non-small cell lung cancer. Data came from immunoSEQ multiplex PCR; TCRdb stores just in-frame clones and leaves some out. The sample shows over 20,000 clones, approximately 86% of them seen only once. The specimen comprised peripheral blood, sampled before any cancer treatment. The origin of the receptors is a female donor aged 60 or older with stage I lung adenocarcinoma. Both conserved end residues are part of each CDR3. D genes are given only for firm matches. Size is omitted from some rows. Given values are once, few, many or a class for expanded clones.

abundance,d_gene,j_gene,v_gene,CDR3nt,CDR3aa
NA,NA,TRBJ1-4,TRBV11-2,TGTGCCAGCAGCTTAGGCGGGGGGGCTAATGAAAAACTGTTTTTT,CASSLGGGANEKLFF
NA,TRBD2,TRBJ2-5,TRBV11-2,TGTGCCAGCAGCTACGCAAGCGGGAGAGAAGAGACCCAGTACTTC,CASSYASGREETQYF
NA,TRBD1,TRBJ2-5,TRBV11-3,TGTGCCAGCAGCTTAGGGACAGGGGAGAGAGAGACCCAGTACTTC,CASSLGTGERETQYF
NA,NA,TRBJ2-3,TRBV6-5,TGTGCCAGCAGTTGGCGGGATACAAGCCCATTAGATACGCAGTATTTT,CASSWRDTSPLDTQYF
NA,NA,TRBJ2-7,TRBV4-1,TGCGCCAGCAGGGCCAGAGCGGGTATAACCTACGAGCAGTACTTC,CASRARAGITYEQYF
NA,TRBD1,TRBJ1-4,TRBV30,TGTGCCTGGAGTGGTGACAGGGGAAGCGAAAAACTGTTTTTT,CAWSGDRGSEKLFF
medium-sized,NA,TRBJ1-1,TRBV19,TGTGCCAGTAGGAAACAGGTGAACACTGAAGCTTTCTTT,CASRKQVNTEAFF
NA,NA,TRBJ2-3,TRBV9,TGTGCCAGCAGCGTAGAGGGAGATACGCAGTATTTT,CASSVEGDTQYF
NA,TRBD2,TRBJ2-3,TRBV5-6,TGTGCCAGCAGCCTACTAGCGGGGAGCACAGATACGCAGTATTTT,CASSLLAGSTDTQYF
NA,TRBD1,TRBJ2-7,TRBV19,TGTGCCAGTAGCCGGGACAGGGGCTGGGAGCAGTACTTC,CASSRDRGWEQYF
NA,TRBD1,TRBJ2-5,TRBV30,TGTGCCTGGGCGGACAGGGGGAAAGAGACCCAGTACTTC,CAWADRGKETQYF
NA,TRBD1,TRBJ1-3,TRBV30,TGTGCCTGGCAGGACAGGGCTGGAAACACCATATATTTT,CAWQDRAGNTIYF
NA,NA,TRBJ2-5,TRBV5-1,TGCGCCAGCAGCGAGATTCAAGAGACCCAGTACTTC,CASSEIQETQYF
NA,TRBD2,TRBJ2-3,TRBV27,TGTGCCAGCAGTCCGGGGGGGGGACCTAGCACAGATACGCAGTATTTT,CASSPGGGPSTDTQYF
NA,NA,TRBJ2-1,TRBV7-6,TGTGCCAGCAGCTTACGGGGGCAGTACAATGAGCAGTTCTTC,CASSLRGQYNEQFF
NA,TRBD1,TRBJ1-3,TRBV7-8,TGTGCCAGCAGCCGCGACAGGGATGGAAACACCATATATTTT,CASSRDRDGNTIYF
NA,TRBD1,TRBJ1-5,TRBV19,TGTGCCAGTACAAAGCTGACAGGGGGCGGCAATCAGCCCCAGCATTTT,CASTKLTGGGNQPQHF
NA,NA,TRBJ1-4,TRBV6-1,TGTGCCACCCTCTATGAAAAACTGTTTTTT,CATLYEKLFF
NA,TRBD1,TRBJ1-1,TRBV9,TGTGCCAGCAGGTTAACAGGGGGAGCGAACACTGAAGCTTTCTTT,CASRLTGGANTEAFF
few,TRBD1,TRBJ1-2,TRBV10-2,TGCGCCAGCAGTGGACAGGGTAATAACTATGGCTACACCTTC,CASSGQGNNYGYTF
few,TRBD1,TRBJ2-3,TRBV6-1,TGTGCCAGCAGCGCCGGGACAGGGAACACAGATACGCAGTATTTT,CASSAGTGNTDTQYF
NA,TRBD2,TRBJ2-1,TRBV7-2,TGTGCCAGCATCAAGACTAGGGGAGGGGCCTACAATGAGCAGTTCTTC,CASIKTRGGAYNEQFF
once,TRBD2,TRBJ2-7,TRBV4-1,TGCGCCAGCAGCCAAGATACGGGGGGGCTTGGTCGGGAGCAGTACTTC,CASSQDTGGLGREQYF
once,NA,TRBJ1-1,TRBV5-1,TGCGCCAGCAGGGATGGACGGGGACTTGGCACTGAAGCTTTCTTT,CASRDGRGLGTEAFF
NA,NA,TRBJ1-1,TRBV5-6,TGTGCCAGCAGCGGAGGGTTTCGGGGGAACACTGAAGCTTTCTTT,CASSGGFRGNTEAFF
NA,NA,TRBJ2-2,TRBV18,TGTGCCAGCTCCCTGCTTCGGGACACCGGGGAGCTGTTTTTT,CASSLLRDTGELFF
NA,TRBD1,TRBJ2-5,TRBV28,TGTGCCAGCAGTACTCGGGACAGGCAAGAGACCCAGTACTTC,CASSTRDRQETQYF
NA,NA,TRBJ1-3,TRBV5-4,TGTGCCAGCAGCTTGGCAGATAGCATCTCTGGAAACACCATATATTTT,CASSLADSISGNTIYF
NA,NA,TRBJ2-1,TRBV10-1,TGCGCCAGCAGTAAGTTTCGGGAGAGCTCCTACAATGAGCAGTTCTTC,CASSKFRESSYNEQFF
NA,NA,TRBJ1-1,TRBV6-1,TGTGCCAGCAGTGCCCAGGTGAACACTGAAGCTTTCTTT,CASSAQVNTEAFF
NA,TRBD1,TRBJ2-3,TRBV10-3,TGTGCCACAGACAGGGGAAGCACAGATACGCAGTATTTT,CATDRGSTDTQYF
NA,NA,TRBJ1-3,TRBV6-5,TGTGCCAGCAGAACCGGCAACTCTGGAAACACCATATATTTT,CASRTGNSGNTIYF
once,TRBD2,TRBJ2-3,TRBV11-3,TGTGCCAGCAGCCCCCGTGAGAGCGGGAGTGGAACGCAGTATTTT,CASSPRESGSGTQYF
NA,NA,TRBJ2-7,TRBV21-1,TGTGCCAGCAGCAAACGGGGGGCTAGAGAGCAGTACTTC,CASSKRGAREQYF
NA,NA,TRBJ2-3,TRBV11-3,TGTGCCAGCAGCTTAGGAGGTGTGGTACCAGATACGCAGTATTTT,CASSLGGVVPDTQYF
NA,NA,TRBJ1-1,TRBV19,TGTGCCAGTAAGTTCGGAGGGATGGCTTTCTTT,CASKFGGMAFF
NA,TRBD2,TRBJ2-2,TRBV19,TGTGCCAGTAGTACCATCGGGGGGGCCTCCACCGGGGAGCTGTTTTTT,CASSTIGGASTGELFF
NA,NA,TRBJ1-2,TRBV6-5,TGTGCCAGCAGTGCCGGGCCAGACTATGGCTACACCTTC,CASSAGPDYGYTF
NA,NA,TRBJ1-3,TRBV6-1,TGTGCCAGCAGGGACCCCCTTGCAAACACCATATATTTT,CASRDPLANTIYF
NA,NA,TRBJ2-3,TRBV19,TGTGCCAGTAGTATAGATGGCGGACGCACAGATACGCAGTATTTT,CASSIDGGRTDTQYF
NA,NA,TRBJ1-1,TRBV6-1,TGTGCCAGCAGTGAAGTCAGGAACACTGAAGCTTTCTTT,CASSEVRNTEAFF
NA,NA,TRBJ2-1,TRBV7-8,TGTGCCAGCAGCTTAGATCGGGTCACTGAGCAGTTCTTC,CASSLDRVTEQFF
NA,TRBD1,TRBJ1-2,TRBV30,TGTGCCTGGAGTGTAGCTCGCCAACAGGGGCGCGCCTATGGCTACACCTTC,CAWSVARQQGRAYGYTF
NA,TRBD1,TRBJ1-2,TRBV11-1,TGTGCCAGCAGCCCTAGGGACAGGGGGCGGCTAGACGGCTACACCTTC,CASSPRDRGRLDGYTF
NA,NA,TRBJ2-3,TRBV5-1,TGCGCCAGCAGCCGGAACGGACAGAGCACAGATACGCAGTATTTT,CASSRNGQSTDTQYF
NA,TRBD1,TRBJ1-4,TRBV7-9,TGTGCCAGCAGCTTTGGACAGGATAATGAAAAACTGTTTTTT,CASSFGQDNEKLFF
NA,NA,TRBJ2-7,TRBV14,TGTGCCAGCAGCCAAATGGGACCCTACGAGCAGTACTTC,CASSQMGPYEQYF
NA,TRBD2,TRBJ2-1,TRBV7-6,TGTGCCAGCAGCTTAATGGGCGGGGGGGTTTACAATGAGCAGTTCTTC,CASSLMGGGVYNEQFF
once,NA,TRBJ2-7,TRBV2,TGTGCCAGCAGTGGGGTACAGGAATCCTACGAGCAGTACTTC,CASSGVQESYEQYF
NA,NA,TRBJ2-1,TRBV20-1,TGCAGTGCCCTATTCTATGAGCAGTTCTTC,CSALFYEQFF
NA,TRBD1,TRBJ2-1,TRBV10-3,TGTGCCATCCGGGACAGCGCGCTCTACAATGAGCAGTTCTTC,CAIRDSALYNEQFF
NA,TRBD1,TRBJ2-7,TRBV11-2,TGTGCCAGCAGCCTGATAAAAAGGGGGCACGAGCAGTACTTC,CASSLIKRGHEQYF
NA,NA,TRBJ2-3,TRBV5-4,TGTGCCAGCTCGGAGGGTAGCACAGATACGCAGTATTTT,CASSEGSTDTQYF
NA,TRBD1,TRBJ1-2,TRBV6-6,TGTGCCAGCAACCAGCCCCCGATTGGGACAGCAAGTTACACCTTC,CASNQPPIGTASYTF
NA,NA,TRBJ1-5,TRBV19,TGTGCCAGTAGCGGTAGCGGGGTTGGCAATCAGCCCCAGCATTTT,CASSGSGVGNQPQHF